The clone carrying this T cell receptor beta chain was counted only a few times. Its antigen is not known. These data belong to a study of beta chain features in type 1 diabetes. Study-level information: The examined sorted cells totaled 85 million to 120 million across samples.

The entirety of the isolated RNA underwent reverse transcription, so expressed TCRB transcripts were sequenced. Measured with immunoSEQ multiplex PCR; TCRdb has only the in-frame clones, and not every one. The sample gives around 140,000 clones, roughly 10% of which show up once; about 0.7% is in the top ten. Study observations and caveats: VDJ junctions from type 1 diabetes patients carried fewer insertions and larger deletions. Relative to healthy donors, patients appeared to have naive, central memory and Treg TCRB repertoires that were more similar. All four CD4+ subsets of Type 1 diabetes patients contained TCRB CDR3s that were moderately but significantly shorter.

Unmatched junction bases numbered 8, after V lost 5 bases and J lost 5 bases. Germline V gene sequence: CDR1 SGHTA, CDR2 FQGNSA. This CDR3 is built from 15 residues. Sequencing was done on a sample of central memory CD4+ T cells from blood. The chain is built from TRBV7-2 and TRBJ2-5; 10 bases are shared with TRBD2. The TCR sequence derives from a man aged 25-45 years with type 1 diabetes. The CDR3 reads CASSPGTSVQETQYF. CDR3 coding DNA: TGTGCCAGCAGCCCTGGGACTAGCGTGCAGGAGACCCAGTACTTC.